This entry features one T cell receptor (beta chain) sequence. There is no known antigen for this receptor. No base quality information exists; no much larger clone differs at one position. The sample is drawn from a study of blood T cells in healthy people across ages (dated by TCRdb to about 2015). In the study overall: In model experiments, template switching captured about one uniquely barcoded TCR beta cDNA molecule for every two T cells. To track age-related changes in TCR beta repertoire diversity, the study relied on deep sequencing normalized with unique cDNA molecular identifiers. Four age groups were formed from the donors: young (average roughly 16 years), middle-aged (less than 40), aged (roughly 58) and long-lived (approximately 78). Two additional independent replicas of 1 million unique cDNA reads from the same blood draw were analyzed for two donors (one aged 18 to 29 and one aged 80 or older). Summary of the overall study and its limitations: A strong correlation was found between observed TCR beta diversity and the percentage of naive T cells measured by flow cytometry. As age increased, observed TCR beta diversity per million T cells dropped in a roughly linear way, and a significant reduction was already evident by age around 41. Estimates of total diversity from one million sequenced T cells were regarded as lower bounds and underestimates. Conclusive comparison of naive and antigen-experienced compartments was prevented by the profiling of bulk unsorted PBMCs. Compared with the aged group, the long-lived group had more naive CD4+ T cells, fewer expanded clones and increased TCR diversity, a pattern suggesting age selection. Because donor CMV infection status was unknown, age-related changes in expanded clonotypes were potentially confounded.

The donors were under 40 Caucasian individuals from Russia, aged 6 to 90 years, who were systemically healthy. Roughly 10 milliliters of peripheral blood were collected from each donor into EDTA-treated Vacutainer tubes. Ficoll-Paque density-gradient centrifugation was used to isolate PBMCs, with at least 7 million per sample. Total RNA, at least 5 micrograms per sample, was extracted from PBMCs with Trizol reagent. Naive CD45RAhigh/CD27high T cell percentages were measured by flow cytometry on a PBMC aliquot from every donor. Receptor amplification or capture employed 5' RACE. These reads were obtained on an Illumina HiSeq 2500. A second PCR of roughly 6 to 11 cycles was performed with a sample-barcoded 5' primer and a J-beta primer mix. Each TCR beta cDNA molecule received a unique molecular identifier from a template-switch 5' adaptor carrying 12 random nucleotides. At least 2.5 million CDR3-containing paired-end reads were obtained from each sample. First-strand cDNA synthesis was performed from all RNA using the Mint cDNA synthesis kit, with priming by a TRBC-specific oligonucleotide. After uracil-DNA glycosylase treatment, a first 18-cycle PCR used universal primers M1SS and BC2_uni_R on all cDNA. In the paper's pipeline: For normalization, 1 million high-quality reads, each with a distinct molecular identifier, were randomly selected from each sample. Reads with shared molecular identifiers were discarded instead of being binned into consensus sequences. MiTCR, with a Q25 quality threshold and the strictest error-elimination algorithm, was used for CDR3 identification, clonotype clustering and error correction. A nonparametric unseen species model using Euler transformation provided a lower-bound estimate of total TCR beta diversity. The public reads were reanalyzed by TCRdb: fastp trimming at Q25, MiXCR alignment, in-frame beta chains only. CDR3 protein sequences are deduplicated, and each keeps its most common genes and DNA. TCRdb, rather than the study authors, made the V and J calls. Present in this sample are around 800,000 distinct CDR3 sequences, around 25% of which were seen just once. The top ten constitute roughly 3.1% of the sample.

The V end loses 1 base and the J end loses 8 bases, and a stretch of 20 bases separates them. From its cysteine to its phenylalanine, the CDR3 spans 16 amino acids. Only the CDR3 portion is preserved as DNA: 48 bases, with reading frame beginning at the first base. Per the germline V gene, MGHRA is the CDR1 and YSYEKL is the CDR2. This same sample was also taken into another study, of T cells of mothers and their children. The second paper states: Nine systemically healthy Caucasian individuals, comprising three mothers and their six children, were included as donors. cDNA synthesis used all of the extracted RNA, with 1.5 ug of RNA in each 15 ul reaction. In the second PCR, sample barcodes and 2-4 random nucleotides were introduced via the M1S primer. Over 8.5 million TCR beta CDR3 reads were obtained for each mother, and 2.5 million to 3 million reads were obtained for each child. In both related and unrelated pairs, thymic selection shapes the output of TCR recombination in a similar way, with inherited differences having only a minor effect. Related mother-child pairs always showed normalized repertoire overlap that was slightly higher than in unrelated mother-child pairs, though the difference was never significant. Persistent microchimeric T cell clones were not detected, at a sensitivity of 85 to 100 clones per million clonotypes. In the study, deep NGS was used to compare the TCR beta repertoires of mothers and children, and features distinguishing related mother-child pairs from unrelated individuals were sought. The mean age was roughly 44 +/- 4 years for the mothers and around 10 +/- 4 years for the children. After adapter ligation was performed with NEBNext reagents, the libraries were sequenced on an Illumina HiSeq 2000 with 100+100 nt paired-end reads. To prevent cross-contamination, the mother and child libraries were prepared one month apart and sequenced in separate runs. For each donor, between about 500,000 and 2,200,000 distinct TCR beta clonotypes were identified. Naive TCR beta clonotypes were estimated from low-frequency clonotypes matched to each donor's FACS-determined naive share, without sorting.

The chain links TRBV4-1 with TRBJ1-2, and the D gene may be TRBD1, 6 bases matching. This TCR came from a boy younger than 18 in good health. The source material was blood. DNA sequence: TGCGCCAGCAGCCAAGGTGACGGGGGCAGGGCTAACGGCTACACCTTC. Its product reads: CASSQGDGGRANGYTF.